Listed here are 27 T cell receptor beta chains from one sample, sequenced in a study of cytomegalovirus exposure and HLA in healthy donors. PCR was performed using 60 Vbeta and 13 Jbeta primers. TCRdb keeps only in-frame clones here, not all; method: immunoSEQ multiplex PCR. The sample lists some 120,000 clones, 74% occurring once. The sequenced sample consisted of PBMCs. These receptors came from a woman aged 50 to 65 in good health and CMV-seropositive.

The V call is TRBV7-9, the J call TRBJ2-2; perhaps TRBD2 as D (6 bases). CDR3 length: 14 amino acids. The V and J ends lost 8 bases and 0 bases respectively, with 10 bases between them. Germline CDR1 reads SEHNR; CDR2 reads FQNEAQ (reference sequence). CDR3 sequence: CASGAGSNTGELFF. The CDR3 DNA reads as TGTGCCAGCGGCGCGGGGTCGAACACCGGGGAGCTGTTTTTT.

This chain links TRBV6-1 with TRBJ2-3; 13 nucleotides agree with TRBD2. The trim removed 3 bases at V and 3 bases at J, leaving 9 bases unmatched. The V gene's germline CDR1 is MNHNS and CDR2 SASEGT. CDR3 length: 18 residues. The CDR3 nucleotides are TGTGCCAGCAGTGAGTACCCCGTACTAGCGGGGGGGACAGATACGCAGTATTTT. It is translated as CASSEYPVLAGGTDTQYF.

The rearrangement joins TRBV30 to TRBJ1-4; TRBD1 aligns across 9 bases. The CDR3 is 15 amino acids. V was clipped by 2 bases and J by 8 bases; unmatched bases: 9. Germline loops: CDR1 GTSNPN, CDR2 SVGIG (reference sequence). The CDR3 coding sequence is TGTGCCTGGAGTCCCGGACAGGGGAACGAGGAAAAACTGTTTTTT. As protein: CAWSPGQGNEEKLFF.

There are a few counts of this clone. The CDR3 DNA is TGTGCCAGCAGCAACCTCCAGGGTTCCAAAAACATTCAGTACTTC. Encoded protein: CASSNLQGSKNIQYF. The chain has TRBV9 and TRBJ2-4; tentative D call: TRBD1 (5 bases). Germline-derived CDR1 and CDR2 are SGDLS and YYNGEE. The length of the CDR3 is 15 residues. The V gene lost 4 bases and the J gene lost 2 bases, with 13 bases spanning the gap.

The chain is built from TRBV4-3 and TRBJ2-2, with 8 bases identical to TRBD1. The germline gives CDR1 LGHNA, CDR2 YSLEER. Trimming at V came to 0 bases and at J to 3 bases, leaving 3 bases not matched to a gene. CDR3 length equals 16 residues. CDR3 nucleotide sequence: TGCGCCAGCAGCCAAGACGGACAGGGAGACACCGGGGAGCTGTTTTTT. This sequence encodes CASSQDGQGDTGELFF.

The chain recombines TRBV5-6 with TRBJ1-3; 9 nucleotides agree with TRBD1. Germline CDR1 reads SGHDT; CDR2 reads YYEEEE. V trimming: 3 bases; J trimming: 12 bases; junction bases outside the gene matches: 10. CDR3 length equals 14 residues. The CDR3 here is CASSSLRVGQGIYF. The DNA of the CDR3 is TGTGCCAGCAGCTCTTTGAGAGTGGGACAGGGCATATATTTT. Based on the CDR3 plus reference TRBV5-6 and TRBJ1-3, the full variable domain is DAGVTQSPTHLIKTRGQQVTLRCSPKSGHDTVSWYQQALGQGPQFIFQYYEEEERQRGNFPDRFSGHQFPNYSSELNVNALLLGDSALYLCASSSLRVGQGIYFGEGSWLTVV.

This sequence joins TRBV2 and TRBJ2-2; D is undetermined. Deletions cut 5 bases from V and 2 bases from J, with 15 bases between. The germline V gene encodes CDR1 SNHLY and CDR2 FYNNEI. The CDR3 has 16 residues. CDR3 sequence (DNA): TGTGCCAGCAGTATCGAACAGCTTATAAACACCGGGGAGCTGTTTTTT. Its translation: CASSIEQLINTGELFF.

The J gene is TRBJ2-1, the V gene TRBV11-3; D remains unclear. This CDR3 has 13 residues. From germline, CDR1 is SGHNT and CDR2 YENEEA. V shed 1 base and J shed 6 bases, with 7 bases lying between them. CDR3: CASSLGVPNEQFF. DNA of the CDR3: TGTGCCAGCAGCTTAGGCGTTCCCAATGAGCAGTTCTTC.

The chain links TRBV18 to TRBJ2-3; 7 bases are shared with TRBD1. CDR1 and CDR2 from the germline V gene are KGHSH and LQKENI. CDR3 length: 16 residues. J lost 4 bases, V lost 0 bases, and 7 bases had no gene match. The CDR3 region has the DNA TGTGCCAGCTCACCACCGACAGGGATGGGTCCAGATACGCAGTATTTT. This gives the protein CASSPPTGMGPDTQYF.

The table lists this clone with a few counts. The chain joins TRBV2 to TRBJ2-5; TRBD1 agrees at 7 bases. This CDR3 has 12 amino acids. Germline lookup yields CDR1 SNHLY and CDR2 FYNNEI. The ends lost 10 bases at V and 9 bases at J; junction bases unmatched: 11. Here the CDR3 DNA reads TGTGCCACTGGGGACAGCCGTTCGGCCCAGTACTTC. It yields the protein CATGDSRSAQYF.

This sequence joins TRBV7-8 and TRBJ2-7, with D tentatively TRBD2 (6 bases). V was pared by 0 bases and J by 3 bases, with 6 bases between. CDR3 length: 13 amino acids. Per the germline V gene, CDR1 is SGHVS and CDR2 is FQNEAQ. As DNA, the CDR3 is TGTGCCAGCAGCTTAGCGGGGGGCTACGAGCAGTACTTC. Its translation is CASSLAGGYEQYF.

The rearrangement joins TRBV5-4 to TRBJ2-7; 8 bases line up with TRBD2. Germline CDR1 SGHNT, CDR2 YYREEE (reference sequence). There are 17 residues in the CDR3. The V segment lost 4 bases and the J segment 0 bases; nucleotides outside the gene matches: 12. CDR3 sequence: CASSKRIGGGSSYEQYF. The CDR3 nucleotides are TGTGCCAGCAGCAAACGGATTGGCGGGGGGAGCTCCTACGAGCAGTACTTC.

The chain joins TRBV5-8 to TRBJ1-5; D is ambiguous. Deletions cut 0 bases from V and 2 bases from J, with 12 bases between. Germline assignment: CDR1 SGHTS and CDR2 YDEGEE. CDR3 length: 16 amino acids. The DNA for the CDR3 is TGTGCCAGCAGCTTGGGGCGGCCTAGAGGCAATCAGCCCCAGCATTTT. It is translated as CASSLGRPRGNQPQHF.

The sample holds a few counts of this clone. This chain connects TRBV5-1 to TRBJ2-5, with 8 bases lining up with TRBD2. V was pared by 0 bases and J by 5 bases, with 9 bases of the junction left unmatched. There are 16 residues in the CDR3. Germline CDR1 SGHRS, CDR2 YFSETQ. Here the CDR3 reads CASSLGPGLGEETQYF. The CDR3 DNA reads as TGCGCCAGCAGCTTGGGGCCGGGACTAGGGGAGGAGACCCAGTACTTC.

The chain joins TRBV12-5 to TRBJ2-5; a possible D gene is TRBD2 (5 bases). V lost 3 bases, J lost 2 bases, and 7 bases lay in between. CDR1 is LGHNT, CDR2 FRNRAP, per germline. The CDR3 extends over 13 amino acids. The CDR3 DNA reads TGTGCTAGTGGTTTCGGACTGCAAGAGACCCAGTACTTC. It is translated as CASGFGLQETQYF.

Turning to this clone: An end of the junction differs from the germline gene, which may be a read error. The chain joins TRBV4-3 to TRBJ2-3, with 10 positions matching TRBD2. CDR3 length: 16 residues. Germline CDR1 and CDR2: LGHNA and YSLEER. In nucleotides, the CDR3 is TGCGCCGGCAGCCAAGGTCCTAGCGGGGGAGGAGATACGCAGTATTTT. Its translation is CAGSQGPSGGGDTQYF.

For this clone: The identical CDR3 is also encoded by other nucleotide sequences in the sample. This chain uses TRBV18 with TRBJ2-5; possible D gene TRBD1, 5 bases. The CDR3 runs to 12 residues. V lost 6 bases and J lost 2, with 7 bases in between. The germline gives CDR1 KGHSH, CDR2 LQKENI. CDR3 loop: CASSRDQETQYF. CDR3 DNA sequence: TGTGCCAGCTCCAGGGATCAAGAGACCCAGTACTTC.

V gene TRBV5-6 combines with J gene TRBJ1-2; D is possibly TRBD1 (5 bases). Trimming left V 5 bases short and J 6 bases short, with 17 bases between. The CDR3 loop spans 14 amino acids. Germline CDR1 and CDR2: SGHDT and YYEEEE. The CDR3 DNA follows: TGTGCCAGCAGTGGGGGGGGGATCATCGATGGCTACACCTTC. It translates to CASSGGGIIDGYTF.

This rearrangement joins TRBV19 to TRBJ1-1; possible D gene TRBD1, 5 bases. CDR1 and CDR2 from the germline V gene are LNHDA and SQIVND (reference sequence). Trimming removed 3 bases from V and 1 base from J, with 9 bases in between. This CDR3 is 14 amino acids long. The CDR3 region has the DNA TGTGCCAGTAGTATTCTAGGGGCGAACACTGAAGCTTTCTTT. The encoded protein is CASSILGANTEAFF.

The rearrangement joins TRBV4-1 to TRBJ1-4; D is perhaps TRBD1 (6 bases). The V and J ends lost 0 bases and 8 bases respectively, with 19 bases between them. This CDR3 has 17 amino acids. Germline V gives CDR1 MGHRA, CDR2 YSYEKL. This CDR3 reads CASSQEGTQQRGEKLFF. In nucleotides, the CDR3 is TGCGCCAGCAGCCAAGAGGGGACCCAACAAAGGGGGGAAAAACTGTTTTTT.

This clone has a handful of counts. The chain links TRBV27 to TRBJ1-1, with a possible D match to TRBD1 (5 bases). The CDR3 covers 14 residues. Germline CDR1 and CDR2: MNHEY and SMNVEV (reference sequence). V gave up 3 bases and J gave up 4 bases, with 12 bases separating them. In DNA, the CDR3 is TGTGCCAGCAGTTTTTCAGGGCGGTCCACTGAAGCTTTCTTT. The encoded protein is CASSFSGRSTEAFF.

The rearrangement uses TRBV5-1 and TRBJ2-3; D is undetermined. Trimming shortened V by 9 bases and J by 4 bases, and 18 bases separated the two germline ends. This CDR3 is built from 14 residues. Germline V CDR1 and CDR2: SGHRS, YFSETQ. The CDR3 reads CATAVSQTADTQYF. Written as DNA, the CDR3 is TGCGCCACCGCCGTTAGCCAGACCGCAGATACGCAGTATTTT.

This rearrangement joins TRBV27 to TRBJ2-1; TRBD1 matches at 7 bases. The CDR3 covers 16 residues. The junction had 12 bases not matched to a gene; V was cut back by 6 bases and J by 4 bases. Germline V gene sequence: CDR1 MNHEY, CDR2 SMNVEV (reference sequence). CDR3 nucleotide sequence: TGTGCCAGCAGACCAGGGACAGCCAAACTTTACAATGAGCAGTTCTTC. Protein sequence: CASRPGTAKLYNEQFF.

CDR3 nucleotide sequence: TGTGCCAGCAGCGTAACAGGGTTGTACGAGCAGTACTTC. Translated: CASSVTGLYEQYF. The chain links TRBV11-2 to TRBJ2-7; D perhaps matches TRBD1 (6 bases). Looked up from germline, CDR1 is SGHAT and CDR2 is FQNNGV. The CDR3 covers 13 residues. Trimming shortened V by 5 bases and J by 4 bases, and 12 bases separated the two germline ends.

This clone was counted at least ten times. V gene TRBV4-1 combines with J gene TRBJ1-4; D uncertain. The V end lost 1 base, the J end lost 7 bases, and 10 bases lay between the germline ends. The CDR3 covers 14 residues. The V gene's germline CDR1 is MGHRA and CDR2 YSYEKL. CDR3 sequence reads: CASSQATRVEKLFF. CDR3 DNA: TGCGCCAGCAGCCAAGCAACTCGGGTTGAAAAACTGTTTTTT.

CDR3 sequence (DNA): TGTGCCTGGAGCACAGGGAACTATGGCTACACCTTC. Translated, it gives CAWSTGNYGYTF. J is TRBJ1-2 and V is TRBV30; TRBD1 might be the D (6 bases). In germline, CDR1 is GTSNPN, CDR2 SVGIG (reference sequence). The CDR3 is 12 residues long. V lost 3 bases, J lost 2 bases, and 7 bases lay in between. The complete variable domain, with remaining parts taken from reference TRBV30 and TRBJ1-2, reads SQTIHQWPATLVQPVGSPLSLECTVEGTSNPNLYWYRQAAGRGLQLLFYSVGIGQISSEVPQNLSASRPQDRQFILSSKKLLLSDSGFYLCAWSTGNYGYTFGSGTRLTVV.

The chain links TRBV4-3 to TRBJ2-3; 8 nucleotides match TRBD2. The J segment lost 2 bases and the V segment lost 4 bases, leaving 2 bases of the junction unmatched. There are 14 residues in the CDR3. CDR1 and CDR2 from the germline V gene are LGHNA and YSLEER. This CDR3 reads CASSPGGATDTQYF. The CDR3 nucleotides are TGCGCCAGCAGCCCGGGGGGGGCCACAGATACGCAGTATTTT.